The 2 T cell receptor beta chains in this list originate from one sample, sequenced in a study of preoperative IRX-2 immunotherapy in early breast cancer. Treatment: preoperative locoregional IRX-2 cytokine immunotherapy. Sequencing used immunoSEQ multiplex PCR; TCRdb keeps in-frame clones, though not all of them. The sample carries tens of thousands of clones, roughly 82% recorded once. The sample here was lymph node tissue, taken after IRX-2 immunotherapy. The receptors stem from a human donor with breast cancer.

The gene calls are TRBV1 and TRBJ1-5; the D call TRBD1 from the table was never checked on the DNA. TRBV1 is deemed a pseudogene. CDR3 size: 13 residues. This CDR3 reads CASSQRGDQPQHF. CDR3 DNA: TGCGCCAGCAGCCAAAGGGGCGATCAGCCCCAGCATTTT.

V usage is TRBV18 and J usage is TRBJ1-2; D gene uncertain. The CDR3 consists of 14 residues. V was clipped by 2 bases and J by 3 bases, with 10 bases between them. Germline CDR1 KGHSH, CDR2 LQKENI. The CDR3 nucleotides read TGTGCCAGCTCACCAAGTAAGCAGGACTATGGCTACACCTTC. Protein: CASSPSKQDYGYTF.